Detailed here is one T cell receptor (beta chain). What it binds is not known. The record originates from a study of cytomegalovirus exposure and HLA in healthy donors. Whole-study findings and limits: Sequencing likely produced, as an artifact, a cluster of highly shared sequence variants. Cytomegalovirus-associated status was assigned to around 160 TCR beta chains.

V lost 6 bases, J lost 4 bases, and 3 bases stayed unmatched. This CDR3 is 14 amino acids long. CDR1 and CDR2 from the germline V gene are LNHDA and SQIVND (reference sequence). PCR primers comprised 60 Vbeta and 13 Jbeta primers. Some clones are missing from TCRdb's copy, which holds only in-frame ones; the method was immunoSEQ multiplex PCR. In the table there are some 80,000 clones, 78% of which are singletons. Donors likely had unrecorded immune exposures despite being nominally healthy when sampled. The TCR comes from a man in his forties in good health and CMV-seronegative. The sample was PBMCs. V usage is TRBV19 and J usage is TRBJ1-3; 10 bases fit TRBD1. The CDR3 bases are TGTGCCAGTAGCGGGACAGGGGTCGGAAACACCATATATTTT. It yields the protein CASSGTGVGNTIYF.